This T cell receptor (beta chain) was captured by sequencing in a study of graft-versus-host responses after intestinal transplantation. Overall study results and limits: Some patients had graft-donor T cell macrochimerism. In their allografts, the ratios of graft-versus-host to host-versus-graft T cell clones were high.

Profiled with immunoSEQ multiplex PCR; TCRdb holds only in-frame clones, not every one. The sample carries about 89,000 clones, roughly 92% recorded once. On this clone itself: What it recognizes is unknown.

Germline CDR1 and CDR2: SGHNT and YYREEE (reference sequence). CDR3 size: 14 residues. V was pared by 4 bases and J by 6 bases, with 7 bases of the junction left unmatched. The chain recombines TRBV5-4 with TRBJ1-2; 9 bases match TRBD1. This sequence originates from a human donor who received an intestinal transplant. Sequencing was performed on unstimulated CD4+ T cells sorted from spleen or lymph node cells, taken before intestinal transplant. The CDR3 region is CASSTGQGRDGYTF. DNA of the CDR3: TGTGCCAGCAGCACGGGACAGGGAAGGGATGGCTACACCTTC.